This T cell receptor beta chain was profiled in a study of blood T cell repertoires in COVID-19. Study context: Samples taken during acute and convalescent COVID-19 were collected in the United States, Italy and Spain. T cells, B-cell-depleted T cells, or PBMCs supplied cDNA or gDNA.

Original processing methods: For nucleated cells, counts were estimated from reference gene primer amplification. Profiled with immunoSEQ multiplex PCR; TCRdb holds only in-frame clones, not every one. D and trimming come from the DNA, and the V and J calls and clone size come from that table. The table includes roughly 95,000 clones, around 80% detected once. There are 14 residues in the CDR3. From germline, CDR1 is SGDLS and CDR2 YYNGEE. Germline trimming cut 3 bases from V and 2 bases from J; bases unmatched to any gene: 4. The TCR sequence derives from a human donor in a cohort sampled during active COVID-19. This sequence joins TRBV9 and TRBJ1-2; TRBD1 aligns across 7 bases. The sample consisted of peripheral blood. The CDR3 region is CASSATGQNYGYTF. DNA for the CDR3: TGTGCCAGCAGCGCCACGGGACAGAACTATGGCTACACCTTC.